Listed below are T cell receptor beta chains from one sample, sequenced in a study of identical twins. From the 5' RACE reads, TCRdb called clonotypes with MiXCR, one entry per CDR3 protein. The sample lists 350,000 or so distinct CDR3 sequences, about 10% seen once, with under 10% in the top ten. Sequencing input: naive T cells sorted from blood. All receptors come from a woman between 45 and 60 years old in good health. Each CDR3 is given with its conserved first and last residue. Fields, in order: clone size, V gene, J gene, D gene, CDR3 protein, CDR3 DNA. A D gene is named only where the DNA matches it firmly. Clone size is stated in some rows and not others, as once, few, many or a class when expanded.

>many|TRBV11-2|TRBJ2-1|NA
CASSLGAGRSYNEQFF
TGTGCCAGCAGCTTAGGGGCGGGACGCTCCTACAATGAGCAGTTCTTC
>NA|TRBV11-2|TRBJ2-1|TRBD2
CASSSRLAIYNEQFF
TGTGCCAGCAGCTCGCGACTAGCGATATACAATGAGCAGTTCTTC
>NA|TRBV15|TRBJ2-7|NA
CATRGDGVYEQYF
TGTGCCACCCGCGGGGATGGCGTCTACGAGCAGTACTTC
>NA|TRBV5-1|TRBJ2-1|TRBD2
CASSPLQRDDYNEQFF
TGCGCCAGCAGTCCCCTTCAGCGGGACGACTACAATGAGCAGTTCTTC
>few|TRBV12-3/TRBV12-4|TRBJ2-7|TRBD2
CASRGRDGTGEQYF
TGTGCCAGCAGGGGGAGGGATGGGACGGGAGAGCAGTACTTC
>NA|TRBV29-1|TRBJ2-1|TRBD2
CSVALAGGGSEQFF
TGCAGCGTTGCACTAGCGGGAGGGGGTTCTGAGCAGTTCTTC
>NA|TRBV2|TRBJ2-3|TRBD2
CASSEQRGPADTQYF
TGTGCCAGCAGTGAACAGCGGGGTCCGGCGGATACGCAGTATTTT
>many|TRBV4-1|TRBJ1-5|TRBD1
CASSRGQGGGNQPQHF
TGCGCCAGCAGCCGAGGACAGGGAGGGGGCAATCAGCCCCAGCATTTT
>NA|TRBV2|TRBJ2-1|TRBD2
CASSVREVHNEQFF
TGTGCCAGCAGTGTTCGGGAGGTCCACAATGAGCAGTTCTTC
>many|TRBV6-2/TRBV6-3|TRBJ2-1|TRBD1
CASSRGQREQFF
TGTGCCAGCAGCAGGGGACAGCGCGAGCAGTTCTTC
>few|TRBV10-2|TRBJ2-2|TRBD2
CASSVTSGHTGELFF
TGCGCCAGCAGTGTCACTAGCGGACACACCGGGGAGCTGTTTTTT
>many|TRBV30|TRBJ1-2|NA
CAWGTITPFDNYGYTF
TGTGCCTGGGGGACGATCACTCCCTTTGATAACTATGGCTACACCTTC
>NA|TRBV9|TRBJ2-1|TRBD1
CASSALTGSYNEQFF
TGTGCCAGCAGCGCCCTGACAGGGAGCTACAATGAGCAGTTCTTC
>few|TRBV6-1|TRBJ2-5|TRBD1
CASNPGGETQYF
TGTGCCAGCAATCCAGGGGGCGAGACCCAGTACTTC
>NA|TRBV12-3/TRBV12-4|TRBJ2-3|NA
CASSLIVGTPDTQYF
TGTGCCAGCAGTTTAATAGTAGGGACCCCAGATACGCAGTATTTT
>NA|TRBV20-1|TRBJ1-1|NA
CSARKKGEAFF
TGCAGTGCTAGAAAAAAGGGAGAAGCTTTCTTT
>few|TRBV12-3/TRBV12-4|TRBJ2-2|NA
CASSHSPRRLGHTGELFF
TGTGCCAGCAGCCACTCCCCCCGGAGGTTGGGTCACACCGGGGAGCTGTTTTTT